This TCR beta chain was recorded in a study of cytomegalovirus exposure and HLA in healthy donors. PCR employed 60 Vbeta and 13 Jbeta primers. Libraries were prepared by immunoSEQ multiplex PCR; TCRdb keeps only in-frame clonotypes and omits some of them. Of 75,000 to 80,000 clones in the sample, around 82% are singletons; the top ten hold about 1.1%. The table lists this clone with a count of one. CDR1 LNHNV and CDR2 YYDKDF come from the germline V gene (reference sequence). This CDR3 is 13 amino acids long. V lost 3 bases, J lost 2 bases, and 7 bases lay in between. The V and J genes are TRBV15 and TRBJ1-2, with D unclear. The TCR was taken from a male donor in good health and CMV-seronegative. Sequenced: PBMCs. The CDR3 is CATSSTANYGYTF. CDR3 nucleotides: TGTGCCACCAGCAGTACAGCCAACTATGGCTACACCTTC.